The 26 T cell receptor beta chains below all came from one sample that was sequenced in a study of CD8 T cells in ankylosing spondylitis. TCRdb re-called the 5' RACE reads with MiXCR, one entry per CDR3 protein. The table lists hundreds of thousands of distinct CDR3 sequences, under 25% of them singletons. Input material: blood, either unsorted or a sorted T cell fraction (not recorded which). All receptors derive from a female donor with ankylosing spondylitis or in good health (not recorded which).

This clonotype occurred a few times. V gene TRBV7-3 combines with J gene TRBJ1-2; D gene ambiguous. V was trimmed by 5 bases and J by 3 bases, leaving 13 bases between them. The CDR3 spans 14 residues. CDR1 is SGHTA, CDR2 FQGTGA, per germline. CDR3 sequence (DNA): TGTGCCAGCAGCCTCACGTCGGACGACTATGGCTACACCTTC. Amino acids: CASSLTSDDYGYTF.

Only a few counts were recorded for this clonotype. The junction departs from the called germline gene at one end, perhaps through a read error. The chain combines TRBV12-3 or TRBV12-4 with TRBJ1-3, with D hard to call. The CDR3 has 10 residues. In DNA form, the CDR3 reads TGTGCCAGCGGTTTCAACACCATATATTTT. Protein product: CASGFNTIYF.

V and J are TRBV20-1 and TRBJ2-1, with D possibly being TRBD2 (6 bases). Trimming pared 4 bases from V and 4 bases from J, leaving 14 bases between. CDR1 DFQATT and CDR2 SNEGSKA come from the germline V gene (reference sequence). This CDR3 has 14 residues. Written as DNA, the CDR3 is TGCAGTGCTAACCGGGACTCCGTGTACAATGAGCAGTTCTTC. It encodes CSANRDSVYNEQFF.

The chain couples TRBV7-2 to TRBJ2-7; maybe TRBD1 (6 bases). Trimming took 3 bases from V and 6 from J, leaving 12 bases between them. From germline, CDR1 is SGHTA and CDR2 FQGNSA. The CDR3 has 13 residues. Here the CDR3 DNA reads TGTGCCAGCAGCTTCACAGGGTATGGCGAGCAGTACTTC. Protein product: CASSFTGYGEQYF. Full variable domain (missing parts from reference TRBV7-2 and TRBJ2-7): GAGVSQSPSNKVTEKGKDVELRCDPISGHTALYWYRQSLGQGLEFLIYFQGNSAPDKSGLPSDRFSAERTGGSVSTLTIQRTQQEDSAVYLCASSFTGYGEQYFGPGTRLTVT.

The CDR3 nucleotides read TGTGCCAGCAGCAAAGAAAGTCATTACGTTGGGGAGACCCAGTACTTC. Translating it yields CASSKESHYVGETQYF. The chain combines TRBV21-1 with TRBJ2-5. TRBV21-1 is noted as a pseudogene. The CDR3 runs 16 residues.

This sequence joins TRBV20-1 and TRBJ1-5; tentatively, D is TRBD1 (6 bases). CDR1 and CDR2 from the germline V gene are DFQATT and SNEGSKA (reference sequence). Between the trimmed V and J ends, which lost 5 bases and 5 bases, there was a span of 13 bases. This CDR3 has 13 amino acids. CDR3 sequence: CSAPGPGDQPQHF. In DNA form, the CDR3 reads TGCAGTGCTCCGGGGCCAGGGGATCAGCCCCAGCATTTT.

This clonotype was counted between two and nine times. The chain carries TRBV20-1 and TRBJ2-3; 11 bases align to TRBD2. Germline lookup yields CDR1 DFQATT and CDR2 SNEGSKA (reference sequence). After removal of 4 bases from V and 9 bases from J, the junction contained 18 bases not matched to a gene. This CDR3 has 17 amino acids. The DNA for the CDR3 is TGCAGTGCTACGGAGCCCCCCTTAGCGGGAGGGCCAGGGACGCAGTATTTT. Its translation is CSATEPPLAGGPGTQYF.

This clonotype came up many times. This sequence joins TRBV12-3 or TRBV12-4 and TRBJ1-2, with 7 bases lining up with TRBD1. With V trimmed by 11 bases and J by 2 bases, 5 bases remained unmatched. The CDR3 contains 12 residues. The CDR3, as DNA: TGTGCCTGCCGGGACAGCAACTATGGCTACACCTTC. The encoded protein is CACRDSNYGYTF.

This clonotype was counted between two and nine times. The J gene is TRBJ2-7, the V gene TRBV12-3 or TRBV12-4; 10 nucleotides line up with TRBD2. Germline trimming cut 6 bases from V and 6 bases from J; bases unmatched to any gene: 8. The CDR3 runs 14 residues. The CDR3 sequence: CASRLSSSGGEQYF. In DNA form, the CDR3 reads TGTGCCAGCAGGCTCTCCTCTAGCGGGGGCGAGCAGTACTTC.

The sample holds a few counts of this clonotype. This chain joins TRBV7-2 and TRBJ2-5, with 9 bases matching TRBD2. V lost 4 bases, J lost 4 bases, and 4 bases stayed unmatched. The germline V gene encodes CDR1 SGHTA and CDR2 FQGNSA. The CDR3 totals 14 residues. The CDR3 protein is CASSSVAGVETQYF. The CDR3 region has the DNA TGTGCCAGCAGCTCAGTAGCGGGAGTAGAGACCCAGTACTTC. The full variable domain, completed using reference TRBV7-2 and TRBJ2-5, is GAGVSQSPSNKVTEKGKDVELRCDPISGHTALYWYRQSLGQGLEFLIYFQGNSAPDKSGLPSDRFSAERTGGSVSTLTIQRTQQEDSAVYLCASSSVAGVETQYFGPGTRLLVL.

This chain connects TRBV7-2 to TRBJ2-1; tentative D call: TRBD2 (5 bases). Deletions cut 8 bases from V and 7 bases from J, with 21 bases between. The CDR3 extends over 15 amino acids. CDR1 SGHTA and CDR2 FQGNSA come from the germline V gene. In DNA form, the CDR3 reads TGTGCCAGCTCCCACCGACCTCCAGCGGAAAATGAGCAGTTCTTC. It translates to CASSHRPPAENEQFF.

This clonotype has only a few counts. The chain recombines TRBV2 with TRBJ1-2, with D uncertain. V gave up 1 base and J gave up 7 bases, with 10 bases separating them. Germline lookup yields CDR1 SNHLY and CDR2 FYNNEI. CDR3 length: 13 amino acids. The chain's CDR3 is CASSEGGPLGYTF. CDR3 DNA: TGTGCCAGCAGTGAAGGAGGTCCCCTTGGCTACACCTTC.

V usage is TRBV4-3 and J usage is TRBJ2-7; TRBD2 agrees at 9 bases. Germline trimming cut 3 bases from V and 1 base from J; bases unmatched to any gene: 10. Germline CDR1 is LGHNA and CDR2 is YSLEER. The CDR3 loop spans 17 amino acids. Here the CDR3 DNA reads TGCGCCAGCAGCCAGTCGACTAGCGGCCATCGGTCCTACGAGCAGTACTTC. It encodes CASSQSTSGHRSYEQYF.

This clonotype was recorded a few times. This chain connects TRBV20-1 to TRBJ2-5; D gene ambiguous. CDR3 size: 17 residues. The V gene lost 0 bases and the J gene lost 2 bases, with 19 bases spanning the gap. In germline, CDR1 is DFQATT, CDR2 SNEGSKA (reference sequence). This CDR3 is CSARDPPLLGRQETQYF. CDR3 coding DNA: TGCAGTGCTAGAGATCCCCCCCTTCTAGGAAGGCAAGAGACCCAGTACTTC.

This clonotype was observed a few times. CDR3: CASSFPFSEQYF. The CDR3 DNA reads TGTGCCAGCAGTTTCCCCTTTAGCGAGCAGTACTTC. V gene TRBV28 combines with J gene TRBJ2-7; D is uncertain. The length of the CDR3 is 12 residues. Between the trimmed V and J ends, which lost 3 bases and 6 bases, there was a span of 9 bases. Germline V lookup: CDR1 MDHEN, CDR2 SYDVKM. Using reference TRBV28 and TRBJ2-7 for the parts outside the CDR3, the full variable domain is DVKVTQSSRYLVKRTGEKVFLECVQDMDHENMFWYRQDPGLGLRLIYFSYDVKMKEKGDIPEGYSVSREKKERFSLILESASTNQTSMYLCASSFPFSEQYFGPGTRLTVT.

This clonotype was picked up a small number of times. The CDR3 region is CASYRGSGGADTQYF. DNA for the CDR3: TGTGCCAGCTACCGGGGGTCAGGGGGAGCGGATACGCAGTATTTT. J is TRBJ2-3 and V is TRBV2; tentative D call: TRBD1 (7 bases). Trimming cost V 8 bases and J 6 bases, with 21 bases left between them. Germline V lookup: CDR1 SNHLY, CDR2 FYNNEI. The CDR3 runs 15 residues.

This clonotype was observed many times. The chain couples TRBV5-1 to TRBJ2-4, with 11 bases identical to TRBD1. This CDR3 is built from 15 residues. Germline V lookup: CDR1 SGHRS, CDR2 YFSETQ. V lost 2 bases, J lost 3 bases, and 1 base stayed unmatched. DNA of the CDR3: TGCGCCAGCAGCTTAGGGACAGGGGGCAAAAACATTCAGTACTTC. Amino acids: CASSLGTGGKNIQYF.

This clonotype appeared a few times. This chain connects TRBV5-1 to TRBJ1-1, with D unclear. The V gene's germline CDR1 is SGHRS and CDR2 YFSETQ. CDR3 length: 14 amino acids. Trimming removed 0 bases from V and 0 bases from J, with 6 bases in between. This chain's CDR3 is CASSLARLNTEAFF. In DNA, the CDR3 is TGCGCCAGCAGCTTGGCTAGACTGAACACTGAAGCTTTCTTT.

This clonotype was detected a few times. The rearrangement uses TRBV2 and TRBJ2-1; TRBD2 matches at 7 bases. Germline V gene sequence: CDR1 SNHLY, CDR2 FYNNEI. The CDR3 runs 15 residues. The V segment lost 7 bases and the J segment 6 bases; nucleotides outside the gene matches: 12. The CDR3 DNA reads as TGTGCCAGCACTTTCGAGGGAGGGCCGGTCAATGAGCAGTTCTTC. Translation gives CASTFEGGPVNEQFF.

This clonotype was detected only a few times. The chain recombines TRBV12-3 or TRBV12-4 with TRBJ1-2, with 9 bases matching TRBD1. The CDR3 consists of 15 residues. Unmatched junction bases numbered 7, after V lost 6 bases and J lost 2 bases. CDR3 loop: CASRQNRGLNYGYTF. Here the CDR3 DNA reads TGTGCCAGCAGACAAAACAGGGGGCTGAACTATGGCTACACCTTC.

There are a few counts of this clonotype. The chain joins TRBV6-5 to TRBJ2-1, with 7 bases that match TRBD1. This CDR3 is built from 16 residues. The ends lost 4 bases at V and 2 bases at J; junction bases unmatched: 8. The V gene's germline CDR1 is MNHEY and CDR2 SVGAGI. CDR3 bases: TGTGCCAGCAGTTCAACACAGGGGTTGGCCTACAATGAGCAGTTCTTC. Its translation: CASSSTQGLAYNEQFF.

In this sample, this clonotype turned up many times. This sequence joins TRBV5-1 and TRBJ1-2; 9 nucleotides match TRBD1. V lost 4 bases to trimming and J lost 3 bases; unmatched junction nucleotides: 10. CDR3 length: 16 residues. Germline V gene data show CDR1 as SGHRS and CDR2 as YFSETQ. In nucleotides, the CDR3 is TGCGCCAGCAGCCCCGGGACAGGGAGGACGTACTATGGCTACACCTTC. Translating gives CASSPGTGRTYYGYTF.

The rearrangement joins TRBV7-2 to TRBJ2-7, with 14 bases that match TRBD2. This CDR3 contains 17 residues. CDR1 is SGHTA, CDR2 FQGNSA, per germline. With V trimmed by 5 bases and J by 2 bases, 8 bases remained unmatched. CDR3 in DNA: TGTGCCAGCAGCCCCAGGGGACTAGCGGGGGAAACCTACGAGCAGTACTTC. Translating it yields CASSPRGLAGETYEQYF. The full variable domain, in which reference TRBV7-2 and TRBJ2-7 provide the parts outside the CDR3, is GAGVSQSPSNKVTEKGKDVELRCDPISGHTALYWYRQSLGQGLEFLIYFQGNSAPDKSGLPSDRFSAERTGGSVSTLTIQRTQQEDSAVYLCASSPRGLAGETYEQYFGPGTRLTVT.

This clonotype has only a few counts. The chain recombines TRBV12-3 or TRBV12-4 with TRBJ2-2; 7 nucleotides line up with TRBD1. This CDR3 has 16 amino acids. V dropped 7 bases and J dropped 5; count of bases not matched to a gene: 13. CDR3 sequence: CASTENTGDLTGELFF. CDR3 in DNA: TGTGCCAGCACCGAAAATACAGGGGACCTAACCGGGGAGCTGTTTTTT.

The chain employs TRBV4-3 and TRBJ2-2; 10 nucleotides match TRBD1. This CDR3 is 18 amino acids long. The ends lost 3 bases at V and 3 bases at J; junction bases unmatched: 10. Germline loops: CDR1 LGHNA, CDR2 YSLEER. The CDR3 sequence: CASSQGTGTGEHTGELFF. CDR3 bases: TGCGCCAGCAGCCAGGGAACCGGGACAGGGGAGCACACCGGGGAGCTGTTTTTT.

The chain employs TRBV20-1 and TRBJ1-1; D uncertain. CDR3 length: 15 amino acids. The ends were cut back, 4 bases at V and 1 base at J, with 16 bases in the middle. Germline CDR1 reads DFQATT; CDR2 reads SNEGSKA (reference sequence). CDR3 sequence reads: CSAILLLPGNTEAFF. DNA for the CDR3: TGCAGTGCTATTCTACTATTACCCGGGAACACTGAAGCTTTCTTT.